Below, one T cell receptor beta chain is given with its context. The sample originates from a study of cytomegalovirus exposure and HLA in healthy donors. Overall study context: The 120 validation repertoires were reported in a later analysis to have been generated on the same platform as the roughly 720 first-cohort repertoires.

Germline lookup yields CDR1 SGHDT and CDR2 YYEEEE. The CDR3 is made up of 13 amino acids. Trimming took 2 bases from V and 6 from J, leaving 11 bases between them. Sequenced by immunoSEQ multiplex PCR; TCRdb stores in-frame clones only, minus some. The table records around 300,000 clones, about nine tenths of them present only once. The TCR comes from a woman aged 25 to 45 in good health and CMV-seropositive. The source material was PBMCs. This chain links TRBV5-6 with TRBJ1-1; D is unclear. CDR3 DNA sequence: TGTGCCAGCAGCTTTGGGGTTGGGGCTGAAGCTTTCTTT. Amino acid sequence: CASSFGVGAEAFF.